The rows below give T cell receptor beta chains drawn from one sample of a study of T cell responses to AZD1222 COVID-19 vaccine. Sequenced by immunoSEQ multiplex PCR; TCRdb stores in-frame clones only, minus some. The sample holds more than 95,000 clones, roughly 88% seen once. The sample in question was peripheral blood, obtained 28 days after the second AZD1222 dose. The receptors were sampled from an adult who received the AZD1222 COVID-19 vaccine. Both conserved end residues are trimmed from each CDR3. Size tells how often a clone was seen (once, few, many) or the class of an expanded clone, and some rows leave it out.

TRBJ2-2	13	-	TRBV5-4	ASSLGHVNTGELF
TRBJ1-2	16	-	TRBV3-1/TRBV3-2	ASSQDFDGVLQYYGYT
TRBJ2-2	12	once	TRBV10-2	ASLWDRVAGELF
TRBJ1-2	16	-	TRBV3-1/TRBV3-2	ASSQDYHAGGALYGYT
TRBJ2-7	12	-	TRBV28	ASSSGTVPYEQY
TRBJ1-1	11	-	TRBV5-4	ASSSEPNTEAF
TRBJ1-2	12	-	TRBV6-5	ASSYEPWLDGYT
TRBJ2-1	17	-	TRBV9	ASSVEAYGTNRSYNEQF
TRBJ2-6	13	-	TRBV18	ASSPGAAGANVLT
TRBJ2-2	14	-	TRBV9	ASSEFSTGLNGELF
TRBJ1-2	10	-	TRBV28	ASSLNLGGYT
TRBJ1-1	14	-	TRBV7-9	ASSLGLRQGDTEAF
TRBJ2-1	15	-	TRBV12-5	ASGPFTGTGAPDEQF
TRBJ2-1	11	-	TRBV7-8	ASRLRTNNEQF
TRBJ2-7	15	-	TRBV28	ASSIPGGQKTSYEQY
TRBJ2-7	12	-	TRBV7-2	ASSLARDSGEQY